These 16 T cell receptor beta chains were sequenced from one sample in a study of T-cell reconstitution after alpha-beta-depleted transplantation in children. A library of TCRbeta sequences, prepared with unique molecular identifiers, was generated. One entry per CDR3 protein results from TCRdb running MiXCR on the PCR reads. The sample has a few hundred thousand distinct CDR3 sequences; approximately 16% are singletons. The source material was PBMCs from the stem cell graft donor, sampled from the stem cell graft. The receptors come from a human donor who donated a stem cell graft to a child with acute lymphoblastic leukemia.

This clonotype was counted only a few times. The chain carries TRBV4-1 and TRBJ2-3; TRBD2 agrees at 9 bases. The CDR3 has 15 residues. Germline CDR1 reads MGHRA; CDR2 reads YSYEKL. With V trimmed by 2 bases and J by 3 bases, 3 bases remained unmatched. The CDR3 loop is CASSQPLAGTDTQYF. The CDR3 DNA reads as TGCGCCAGCAGCCAACCTCTAGCGGGGACAGATACGCAGTATTTT.

There are a few counts of this clonotype. The chain uses TRBV7-2 and TRBJ2-2, with a possible D match to TRBD2 (5 bases). Germline CDR1 and CDR2: SGHTA and FQGNSA. This CDR3 is built from 15 residues. V dropped 6 bases and J dropped 1 base, with 12 bases sitting between them. The CDR3 here is CASRTGFLNTGELFF. CDR3 nucleotides: TGTGCCAGCAGGACGGGATTTCTGAACACCGGGGAGCTGTTTTTT.

With regard to this clonotype: At one end the junction does not follow the germline gene, possibly because of a read error. V gene TRBV4-1 combines with J gene TRBJ1-1; TRBD1 matches 9 bases. CDR1 is MGHRA and CDR2 is YSYEKL in the germline V gene. The CDR3 loop spans 15 amino acids. CDR3 in DNA: TGCGCCAGCAGCCAAACACAGGGGGCGAACGCTGAAGCTTTCTTT. It translates to CASSQTQGANAEAFF.

This clonotype was observed a few times. This chain joins TRBV29-1 and TRBJ1-2, with D possibly being TRBD1 (6 bases). The CDR3 runs to 13 residues. Germline V gene sequence: CDR1 SQVTM, CDR2 ANQGSEA. V was pared by 5 bases and J by 7 bases, with 17 bases between. The CDR3 nucleotides read TGCAGCGTTCTAATCGCGGGAGGGGGTGGCTACACCTTC. It codes for CSVLIAGGGGYTF.

The gene calls are TRBV19 and TRBJ1-2; possible D gene TRBD1, 6 bases. Trimming removed 6 bases from V and 4 bases from J, with 18 bases in between. This CDR3 has 15 amino acids. The germline V gene has CDR1 LNHDA and CDR2 SQIVND (reference sequence). The CDR3 sequence: CASSPRGFTAYGYTF. As DNA, the CDR3 is TGTGCCAGTAGCCCCAGGGGATTTACTGCCTATGGCTACACCTTC.

V and J are TRBV6-5 and TRBJ2-1; D may be TRBD2 (5 bases). Trimming removed 1 base from V and 5 bases from J, with 12 bases in between. The V gene's germline CDR1 is MNHEY and CDR2 SVGAGI. CDR3 length equals 15 residues. The chain's CDR3 is CASSYYGERDNEQFF. CDR3 sequence (DNA): TGTGCCAGCAGTTACTACGGGGAAAGAGACAATGAGCAGTTCTTC.

This clonotype has just a few counts. The chain carries TRBV7-9 and TRBJ1-1; D is uncertain. CDR1 and CDR2 from the germline V gene are SEHNR and FQNEAQ (reference sequence). Trimming removed 3 bases from V and 5 bases from J, with 13 bases in between. This CDR3 is built from 14 residues. The CDR3 nucleotides read TGTGCCAGCAGCTTCGGTCGGGGATTGACTGAAGCTTTCTTT. Translation gives CASSFGRGLTEAFF.

This clonotype was recorded a few times. The V call is TRBV7-2, the J call TRBJ2-3, with 9 bases lining up with TRBD1. Trimming removed 6 bases from V and 4 bases from J; junction bases left unmatched: 11. Germline V CDR1 and CDR2: SGHTA, FQGNSA. The CDR3 totals 16 residues. DNA of the CDR3: TGTGCCAGCAGTTGGGGACAGGGCCAAACTCCAGATACGCAGTATTTT. It is translated as CASSWGQGQTPDTQYF. The variable domain in full, completed from reference TRBV7-2 and TRBJ2-3, reads GAGVSQSPSNKVTEKGKDVELRCDPISGHTALYWYRQSLGQGLEFLIYFQGNSAPDKSGLPSDRFSAERTGGSVSTLTIQRTQQEDSAVYLCASSWGQGQTPDTQYFGPGTRLTVL.

The V call is TRBV11-2, the J call TRBJ1-1; D uncertain. V lost 5 bases and J lost 1, with 8 bases in between. Germline values: CDR1 SGHAT, CDR2 FQNNGV. CDR3 length equals 13 residues. This CDR3 reads CASSPNSNTEAFF. DNA of the CDR3: TGTGCCAGCAGCCCGAATTCGAACACTGAAGCTTTCTTT.

The chain couples TRBV27 to TRBJ2-1; TRBD1 might be the D (6 bases). CDR1 is MNHEY and CDR2 is SMNVEV in the germline V gene (reference sequence). Trimming removed 6 bases from V and 10 bases from J, with 16 bases in between. CDR3 size: 13 residues. CDR3 amino acids: CASREGGRREQFF. The CDR3 region has the DNA TGTGCCAGCAGAGAAGGGGGTAGGAGGGAGCAGTTCTTC.

This clonotype was picked up a small number of times. The rearrangement joins TRBV7-2 to TRBJ1-1, with D unclear. Trimming cost V 4 bases and J 1 base, with 7 bases left between them. CDR3 length equals 13 residues. Germline V gene lookup returns CDR1 SGHTA and CDR2 FQGNSA. The CDR3 loop reads CASSSNRNTEAFF. DNA for the CDR3: TGTGCCAGCAGCTCCAACAGGAACACTGAAGCTTTCTTT. Full variable domain (outside the CDR3, taken from reference TRBV7-2 and TRBJ1-1): GAGVSQSPSNKVTEKGKDVELRCDPISGHTALYWYRQSLGQGLEFLIYFQGNSAPDKSGLPSDRFSAERTGGSVSTLTIQRTQQEDSAVYLCASSSNRNTEAFFGQGTRLTVV.

The gene calls are TRBV5-1 and TRBJ2-7; D gene ambiguous. The V end was cut by 4 bases, the J end by 5 bases, with 16 bases between. There are 14 residues in the CDR3. Germline V gives CDR1 SGHRS, CDR2 YFSETQ. CDR3 region: CASSPSLLVHEQYF. DNA for the CDR3: TGCGCCAGCAGCCCCTCCCTGTTGGTCCACGAGCAGTACTTC.

This clonotype was counted a few times. The genes are TRBV27 and TRBJ2-7, with 12 bases identical to TRBD2. CDR1 is MNHEY and CDR2 is SMNVEV in the germline V gene (reference sequence). The V gene end was trimmed by 5 bases and the J gene end by 7 bases; junction bases not matched to a gene: 6. The CDR3 totals 14 residues. CDR3 sequence: CASSLAGGPWEQYF. CDR3 nucleotide sequence: TGTGCCAGCAGTCTAGCGGGAGGGCCTTGGGAGCAGTACTTC.

The V gene is TRBV5-1, the J gene TRBJ2-3; D gene uncertain. Germline CDR1 and CDR2: SGHRS and YFSETQ. The CDR3 length is 12 residues. Trimming removed 0 bases from V and 11 bases from J, with 10 bases in between. CDR3 DNA: TGCGCCAGCAGCTTGGTGGACGATGGGCAGTATTTT. It is translated as CASSLVDDGQYF. The full variable domain, completed using reference TRBV5-1 and TRBJ2-3, is KAGVTQTPRYLIKTRGQQVTLSCSPISGHRSVSWYQQTPGQGLQFLFEYFSETQRNKGNFPGRFSGRQFSNSRSEMNVSTLELGDSALYLCASSLVDDGQYFGPGTRLTVL.

This clonotype was seen a few times. The chain is built from TRBV4-1 and TRBJ2-7, with D perhaps matching TRBD1 (6 bases). The germline V gene has CDR1 MGHRA and CDR2 YSYEKL. The V gene lost 4 bases and the J gene lost 4 bases, with 17 bases spanning the gap. The CDR3 is 15 amino acids. CDR3 nucleotide sequence: TGCGCCAGCAGCCCGGGACACCAAGGAGAGTACGAGCAGTACTTC. Its protein product is CASSPGHQGEYEQYF.

The V and J genes are TRBV7-2 and TRBJ2-7; D could derive from TRBD1 or TRBD2 (5 bases each). Trimming removed 0 bases at V and 0 bases at J, with 9 bases between. Germline lookup yields CDR1 SGHTA and CDR2 FQGNSA. The CDR3 loop spans 15 amino acids. DNA of the CDR3: TGTGCCAGCAGCTTAGCGGGACGGAGCTCCTACGAGCAGTACTTC. Amino acid sequence: CASSLAGRSSYEQYF.